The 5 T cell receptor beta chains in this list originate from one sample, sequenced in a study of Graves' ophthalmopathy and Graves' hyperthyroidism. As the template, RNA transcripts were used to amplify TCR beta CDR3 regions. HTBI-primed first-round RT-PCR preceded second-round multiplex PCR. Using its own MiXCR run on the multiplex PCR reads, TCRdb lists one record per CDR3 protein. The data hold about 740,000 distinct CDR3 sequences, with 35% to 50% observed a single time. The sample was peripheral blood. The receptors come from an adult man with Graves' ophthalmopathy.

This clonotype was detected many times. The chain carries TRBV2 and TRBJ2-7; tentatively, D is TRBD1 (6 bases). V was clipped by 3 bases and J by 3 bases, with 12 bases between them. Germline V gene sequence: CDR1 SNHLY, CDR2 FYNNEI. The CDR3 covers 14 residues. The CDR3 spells CASSDRGRGYEQYF. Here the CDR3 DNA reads TGTGCCAGCAGTGATCGAGGCAGGGGCTACGAGCAGTACTTC.

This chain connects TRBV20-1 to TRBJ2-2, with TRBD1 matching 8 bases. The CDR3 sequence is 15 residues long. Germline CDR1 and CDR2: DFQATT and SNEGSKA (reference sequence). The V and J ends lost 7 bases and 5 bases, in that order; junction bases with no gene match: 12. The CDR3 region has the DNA TGCAGTGTGCCTTTGGGGACAGGAGGAACCGGGGAGCTGTTTTTT. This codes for CSVPLGTGGTGELFF.

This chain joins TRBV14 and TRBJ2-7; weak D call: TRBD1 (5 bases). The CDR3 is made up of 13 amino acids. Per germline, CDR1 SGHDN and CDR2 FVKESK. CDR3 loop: CASHQGSSYEQYF. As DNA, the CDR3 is TGTGCTAGTCATCAGGGCAGCTCCTACGAGCAGTACTTC.

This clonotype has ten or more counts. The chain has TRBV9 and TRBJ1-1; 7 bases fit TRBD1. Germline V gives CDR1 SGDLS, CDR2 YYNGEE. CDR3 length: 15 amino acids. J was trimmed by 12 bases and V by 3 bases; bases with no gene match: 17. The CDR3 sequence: CASSAGLARTGLTFF. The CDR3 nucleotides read TGTGCCAGCAGCGCCGGGCTTGCAAGGACAGGTTTAACTTTCTTT.

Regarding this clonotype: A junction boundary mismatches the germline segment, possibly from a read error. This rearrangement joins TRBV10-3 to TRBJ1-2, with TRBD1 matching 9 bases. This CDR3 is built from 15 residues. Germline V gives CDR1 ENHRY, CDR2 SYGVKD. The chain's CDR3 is CASSSLGQGVYGYTF. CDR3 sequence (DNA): TGTGCCAGCAGTTCATTGGGACAGGGAGTCTATGGCTACACCTTC.